A selection of T cell receptor beta chains follows, all from one sample in a study of neurological immune-mediated disorders. TCRdb analysed the 5' RACE reads with MiXCR anew, one entry per CDR3 protein. Of about 40,000 distinct CDR3 sequences in the sample, roughly 15% were seen once. Material for sequencing was CD4+ T cells from blood. Receptors originate from a woman aged 55-75 years with HTLV-1-associated myelopathy (HAM/TSP). The CDR3 runs from the conserved cysteine through the conserved F or W. D genes are given only for firm matches.

TRBJ1-1 TRBV5-1 NA CASSLMSGNTEAFF
TRBJ2-1 TRBV3-1 TRBD2 CVSGHGGAGGNEQFF
TRBJ2-3 TRBV18 TRBD1 CASSPPGQGQENTQYF
TRBJ1-1 TRBV5-1 NA CASSYDSSNTEAFF
TRBJ2-7 TRBV18 NA CASSRAAYYEQYF
TRBJ2-7 TRBV25-1 NA CASSGLGAYEQYF
TRBJ1-1 TRBV12-3/TRBV12-4 NA CASSPRWPVAGTETFF
TRBJ1-4 TRBV7-2 NA CASAIQGGANEKLFF
TRBJ2-5 TRBV20-1 NA CSAREPGSETQYF
TRBJ2-1 TRBV5-5 NA CASSRGGAFNEQFF
TRBJ2-3 TRBV20-1 TRBD2 CSAQAGVTDTQYF
TRBJ2-7 TRBV13 TRBD2 CASSLTAGGLGYEQYF
TRBJ1-3 TRBV5-1 NA CASSLAEVTGNTIYF
TRBJ1-1 TRBV19 NA CASTFRPYTEAFF
TRBJ2-7 TRBV10-3 TRBD1 CAISVGQGSYEQYF
TRBJ2-3 TRBV5-1 NA CASSLGSPDTQYF
TRBJ2-1 TRBV10-2 TRBD2 CASGLAGAYNEQFF
TRBJ2-3 TRBV5-1 TRBD2 CASGFNLAGTDTQYF
TRBJ2-7 TRBV27 NA CASSPHTRLIPPGYEQYF
TRBJ1-2 TRBV12-3/TRBV12-4 NA CASSSNRALQGGYTF
TRBJ1-1 TRBV7-2 NA CASSPPGTKLGKAFF
TRBJ1-1 TRBV7-3 NA CASSLRGDTEAFF
TRBJ1-4 TRBV7-3 NA CASSLKDPAEVDEKLFF
TRBJ2-3 TRBV9 TRBD2 CASSEGTSGGIDTQYF
TRBJ1-1 TRBV12-3/TRBV12-4 NA CASRGTLNTEAFF
TRBJ2-3 TRBV5-1 TRBD1 CASSLVSFRGSTDTQYF
TRBJ1-2 TRBV18 NA CASSEGPGHGYTF
TRBJ2-3 TRBV4-1 TRBD1 CASSQAPGQGEYF
TRBJ2-3 TRBV6-5 NA CASSYSGAQGLRTDTQYF
TRBJ2-1 TRBV20-1 TRBD2 CSARDLSGGGNEQFF
TRBJ2-3 TRBV3-1 TRBD2 CASSQDAAGGPRTQYF
TRBJ1-1 TRBV11-2 NA CASSLDRPNTEAFF
TRBJ2-2 TRBV7-2 NA CASSPYLTGELFF
TRBJ1-6 TRBV12-3/TRBV12-4 NA CASSPQGRNSPLHF
TRBJ1-3 TRBV7-2 NA CASSLAGAGNTIYF
TRBJ2-2 TRBV10-3 NA CATGLAGNTGDLFF